Detailed here is one T cell receptor beta chain. This specimen comes from a study of blood T cell repertoires in COVID-19. Across the whole study: From the United States, Italy and Spain came samples of acute and convalescent COVID-19.

Individuals drawn from 24 US areas were roughly 18 to 95 years old. Cohort placement rested on clinical history that participants reported themselves. A COVID-19 case was met by exposed participants within 2 weeks before study entry. The data were produced by immunoSEQ multiplex PCR, yet TCRdb's version contains in-frame clones alone and is incomplete. The sample has about 320,000 clones; 85% are singletons. CDR3 length: 17 residues. V was cut by 0 bases and J by 6 bases, with 20 bases left in between. The V gene's germline CDR1 is SGDLS and CDR2 YYNGEE. The clonotype originates from a woman aged 25 to 39 who had been exposed to COVID-19. The chain employs TRBV9 and TRBJ2-3; perhaps TRBD2 as D (7 bases). The source material was PBMCs or T cells enriched from blood (not recorded which). CDR3 protein: CASSVARGAGESDTQYF. DNA of the CDR3: TGTGCCAGCAGCGTAGCTCGGGGGGCGGGAGAATCTGATACGCAGTATTTT.